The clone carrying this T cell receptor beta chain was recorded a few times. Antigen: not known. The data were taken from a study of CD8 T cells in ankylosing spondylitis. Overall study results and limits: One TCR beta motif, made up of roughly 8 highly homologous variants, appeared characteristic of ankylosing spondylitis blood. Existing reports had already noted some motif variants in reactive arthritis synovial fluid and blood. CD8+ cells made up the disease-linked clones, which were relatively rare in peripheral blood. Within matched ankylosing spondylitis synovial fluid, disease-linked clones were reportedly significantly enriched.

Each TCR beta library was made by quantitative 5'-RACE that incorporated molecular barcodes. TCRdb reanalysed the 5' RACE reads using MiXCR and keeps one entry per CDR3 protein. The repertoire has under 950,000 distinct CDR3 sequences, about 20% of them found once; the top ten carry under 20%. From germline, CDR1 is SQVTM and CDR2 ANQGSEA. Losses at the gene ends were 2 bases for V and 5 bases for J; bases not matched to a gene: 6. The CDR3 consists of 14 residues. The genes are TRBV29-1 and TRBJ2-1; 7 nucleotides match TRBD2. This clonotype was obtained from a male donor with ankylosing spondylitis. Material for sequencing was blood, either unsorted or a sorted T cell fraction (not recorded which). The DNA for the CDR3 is TGCAGCGTTGAAACGGGGAGGGGCCACAATGAGCAGTTCTTC. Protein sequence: CSVETGRGHNEQFF.